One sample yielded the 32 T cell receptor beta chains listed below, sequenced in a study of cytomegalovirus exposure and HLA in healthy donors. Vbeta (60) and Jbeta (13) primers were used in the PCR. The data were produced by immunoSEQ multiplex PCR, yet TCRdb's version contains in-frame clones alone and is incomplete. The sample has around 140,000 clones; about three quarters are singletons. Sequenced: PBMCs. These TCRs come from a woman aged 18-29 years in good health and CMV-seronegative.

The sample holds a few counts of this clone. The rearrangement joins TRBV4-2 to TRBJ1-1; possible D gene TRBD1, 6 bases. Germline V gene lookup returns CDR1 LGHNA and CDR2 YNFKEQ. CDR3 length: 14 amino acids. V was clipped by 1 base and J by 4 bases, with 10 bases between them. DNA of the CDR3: TGTGCCAGCAGCCAAGCACAGGGAGCCACTGAAGCTTTCTTT. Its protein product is CASSQAQGATEAFF.

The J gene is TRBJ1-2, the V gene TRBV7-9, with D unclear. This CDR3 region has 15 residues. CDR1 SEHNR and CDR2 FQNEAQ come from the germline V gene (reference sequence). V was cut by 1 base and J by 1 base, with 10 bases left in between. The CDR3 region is CASSLEGGGNYGYTF. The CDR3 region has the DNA TGTGCCAGCAGCTTAGAGGGCGGAGGTAACTATGGCTACACCTTC.

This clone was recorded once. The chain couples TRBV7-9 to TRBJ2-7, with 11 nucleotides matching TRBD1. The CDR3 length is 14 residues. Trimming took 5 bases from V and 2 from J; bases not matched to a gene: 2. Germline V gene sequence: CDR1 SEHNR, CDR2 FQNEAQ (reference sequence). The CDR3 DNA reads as TGTGCCAGCAGCCTGGACAGGGGGCCCTACGAGCAGTACTTC. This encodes CASSLDRGPYEQYF.

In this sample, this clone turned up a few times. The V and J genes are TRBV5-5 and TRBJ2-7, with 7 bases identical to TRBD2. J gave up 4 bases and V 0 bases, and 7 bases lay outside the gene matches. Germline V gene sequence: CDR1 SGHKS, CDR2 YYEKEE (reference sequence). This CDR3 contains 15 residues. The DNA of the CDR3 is TGTGCCAGCAGCTTGGTCGCAAGCGGGACTTACGAGCAGTACTTC. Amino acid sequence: CASSLVASGTYEQYF.

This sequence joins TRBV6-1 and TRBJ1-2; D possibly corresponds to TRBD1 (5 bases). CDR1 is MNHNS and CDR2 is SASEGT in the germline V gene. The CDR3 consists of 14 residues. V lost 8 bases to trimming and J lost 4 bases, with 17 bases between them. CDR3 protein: CASYPLTALYGYTF. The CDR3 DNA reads TGTGCCAGCTATCCCTTGACAGCCCTCTATGGCTACACCTTC.

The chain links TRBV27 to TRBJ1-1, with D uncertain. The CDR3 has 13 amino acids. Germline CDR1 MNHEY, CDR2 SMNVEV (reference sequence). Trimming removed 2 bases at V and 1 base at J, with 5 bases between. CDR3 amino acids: CASSLRENTEAFF. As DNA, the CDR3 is TGTGCCAGCAGTTTACGGGAGAACACTGAAGCTTTCTTT.

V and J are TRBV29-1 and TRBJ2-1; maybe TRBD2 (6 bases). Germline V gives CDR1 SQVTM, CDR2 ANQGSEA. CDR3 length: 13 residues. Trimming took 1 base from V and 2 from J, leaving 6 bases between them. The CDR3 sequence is CSVEGGAYNEQFF. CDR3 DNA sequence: TGCAGCGTTGAAGGCGGGGCCTACAATGAGCAGTTCTTC.

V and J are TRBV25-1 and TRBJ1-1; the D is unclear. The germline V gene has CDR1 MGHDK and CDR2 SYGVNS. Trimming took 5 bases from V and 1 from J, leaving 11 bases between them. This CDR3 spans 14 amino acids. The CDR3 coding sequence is TGTGCCAGCAGTCGCCGATCGGGGAACACTGAAGCTTTCTTT. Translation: CASSRRSGNTEAFF.

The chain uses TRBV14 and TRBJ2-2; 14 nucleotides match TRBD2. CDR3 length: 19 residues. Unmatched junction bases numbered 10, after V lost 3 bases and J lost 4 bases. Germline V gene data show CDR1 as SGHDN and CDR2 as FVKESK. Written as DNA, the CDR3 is TGTGCCAGCAGCCACCCTCGGACTAGCGGGAGGCCCGTCACCGGGGAGCTGTTTTTT. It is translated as CASSHPRTSGRPVTGELFF.

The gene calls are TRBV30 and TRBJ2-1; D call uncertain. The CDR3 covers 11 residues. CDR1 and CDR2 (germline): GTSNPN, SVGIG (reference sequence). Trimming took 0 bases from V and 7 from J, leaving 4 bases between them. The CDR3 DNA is TGTGCCTGGAGTGTCCGGAATGAGCAGTTCTTC. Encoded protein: CAWSVRNEQFF.

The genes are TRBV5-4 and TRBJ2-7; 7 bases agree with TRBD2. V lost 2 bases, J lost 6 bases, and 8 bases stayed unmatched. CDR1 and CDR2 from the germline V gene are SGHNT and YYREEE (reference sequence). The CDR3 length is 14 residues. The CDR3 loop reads CASSFYGGSGEQYF. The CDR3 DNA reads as TGTGCCAGCAGCTTTTACGGGGGGTCCGGCGAGCAGTACTTC.

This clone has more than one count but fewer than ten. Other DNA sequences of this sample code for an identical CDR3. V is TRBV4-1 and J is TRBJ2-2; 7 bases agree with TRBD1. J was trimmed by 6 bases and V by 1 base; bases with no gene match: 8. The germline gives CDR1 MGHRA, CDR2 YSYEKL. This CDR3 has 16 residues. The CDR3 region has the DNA TGCGCCAGCAGCCAAGTTACTACAGGGGATCCCGGGGAGCTGTTTTTT. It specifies CASSQVTTGDPGELFF.

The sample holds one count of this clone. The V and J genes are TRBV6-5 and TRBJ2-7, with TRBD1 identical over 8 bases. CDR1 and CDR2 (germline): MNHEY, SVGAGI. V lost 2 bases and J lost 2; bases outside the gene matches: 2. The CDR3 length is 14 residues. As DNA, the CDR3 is TGTGCCAGCAGTTACAGGACAGGGACCTACGAGCAGTACTTC. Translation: CASSYRTGTYEQYF.

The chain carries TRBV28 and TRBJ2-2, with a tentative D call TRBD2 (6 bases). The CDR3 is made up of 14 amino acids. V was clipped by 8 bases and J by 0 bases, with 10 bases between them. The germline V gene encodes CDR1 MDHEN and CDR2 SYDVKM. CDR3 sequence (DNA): TGTGCCAGCTGGTCTAGCGCGAACACCGGGGAGCTGTTTTTT. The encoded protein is CASWSSANTGELFF.

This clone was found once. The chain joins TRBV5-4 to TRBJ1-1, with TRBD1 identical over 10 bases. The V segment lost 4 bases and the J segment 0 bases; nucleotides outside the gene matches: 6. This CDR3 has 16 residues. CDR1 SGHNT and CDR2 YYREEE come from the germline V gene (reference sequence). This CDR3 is CASSPAGTGVNTEAFF. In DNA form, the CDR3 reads TGTGCCAGCAGCCCGGCCGGGACAGGGGTGAACACTGAAGCTTTCTTT.

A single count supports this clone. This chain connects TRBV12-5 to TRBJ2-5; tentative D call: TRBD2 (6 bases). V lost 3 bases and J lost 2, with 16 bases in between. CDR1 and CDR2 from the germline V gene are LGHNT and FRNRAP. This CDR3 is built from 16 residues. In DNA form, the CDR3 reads TGTGCTAGTGGTTTAGATCGGGGGAGGACACAAGAGACCCAGTACTTC. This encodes CASGLDRGRTQETQYF.

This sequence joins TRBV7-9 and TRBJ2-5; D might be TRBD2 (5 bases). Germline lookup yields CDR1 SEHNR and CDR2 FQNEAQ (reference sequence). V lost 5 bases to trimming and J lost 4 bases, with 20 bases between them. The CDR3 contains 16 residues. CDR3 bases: TGTGCCAGCAGCAGAGGTTATGAGGGTCTCGGAGAGACCCAGTACTTC. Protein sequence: CASSRGYEGLGETQYF.

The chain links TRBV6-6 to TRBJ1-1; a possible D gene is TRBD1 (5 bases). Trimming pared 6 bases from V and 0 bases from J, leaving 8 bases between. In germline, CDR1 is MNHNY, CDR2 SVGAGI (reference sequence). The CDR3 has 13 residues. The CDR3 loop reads CASSPGVNTEAFF. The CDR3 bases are TGTGCCAGCAGCCCGGGGGTGAACACTGAAGCTTTCTTT.

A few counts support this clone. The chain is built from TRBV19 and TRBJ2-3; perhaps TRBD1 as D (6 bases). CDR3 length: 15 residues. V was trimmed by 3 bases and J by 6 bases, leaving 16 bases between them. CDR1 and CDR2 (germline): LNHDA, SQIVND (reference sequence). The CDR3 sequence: CASSMGAGLSDTQYF. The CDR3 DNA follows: TGTGCCAGTAGTATGGGGGCAGGGTTGTCTGATACGCAGTATTTT.

CDR3 coding DNA: TGCGCCAGCCCTCCAGGAGGGAACACAGATACGCAGTATTTT. Amino acid sequence: CASPPGGNTDTQYF. The V and J genes are TRBV5-1 and TRBJ2-3; weak D call: TRBD2 (6 bases). V gave up 7 bases and J gave up 2 bases, with 14 bases separating them. Germline V CDR1 and CDR2: SGHRS, YFSETQ. This CDR3 spans 14 amino acids. The full variable domain, completed using reference TRBV5-1 and TRBJ2-3, is KAGVTQTPRYLIKTRGQQVTLSCSPISGHRSVSWYQQTPGQGLQFLFEYFSETQRNKGNFPGRFSGRQFSNSRSEMNVSTLELGDSALYLCASPPGGNTDTQYFGPGTRLTVL.

The DNA of the CDR3 is TGTGCCAGCAGTTCCCTGGGGGCCCTCCAGCCCCAGCATTTT. It specifies CASSSLGALQPQHF. This chain joins TRBV27 and TRBJ1-5; TRBD1 might be the D (6 bases). CDR3 length: 14 amino acids. Germline lookup yields CDR1 MNHEY and CDR2 SMNVEV (reference sequence). V was shortened by 4 bases and J by 7 bases, with 14 bases between the two germline ends.

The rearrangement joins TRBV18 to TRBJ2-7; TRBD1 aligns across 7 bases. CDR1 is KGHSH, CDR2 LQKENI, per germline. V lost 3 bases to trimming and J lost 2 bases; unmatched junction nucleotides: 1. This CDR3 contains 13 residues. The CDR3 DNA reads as TGTGCCAGCTCACCGGGACAGACCTACGAGCAGTACTTC. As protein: CASSPGQTYEQYF.

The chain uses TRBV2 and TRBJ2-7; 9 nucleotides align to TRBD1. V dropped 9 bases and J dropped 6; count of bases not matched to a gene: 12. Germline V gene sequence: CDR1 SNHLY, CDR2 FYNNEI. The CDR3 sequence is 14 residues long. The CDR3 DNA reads TGTGCCAGTTCCACAGGGGGCCTAGCTCTCGAGCAGTACTTC. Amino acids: CASSTGGLALEQYF.

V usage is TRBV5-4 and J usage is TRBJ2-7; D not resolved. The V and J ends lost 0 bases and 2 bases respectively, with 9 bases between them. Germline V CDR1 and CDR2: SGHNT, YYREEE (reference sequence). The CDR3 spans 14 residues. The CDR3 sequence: CASSLDSSPYEQYF. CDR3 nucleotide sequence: TGTGCCAGCAGCTTGGATAGTTCCCCCTACGAGCAGTACTTC. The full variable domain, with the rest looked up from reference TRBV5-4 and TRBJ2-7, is ETGVTQSPTHLIKTRGQQVTLRCSSQSGHNTVSWYQQALGQGPQFIFQYYREEENGRGNFPPRFSGLQFPNYSSELNVNALELDDSALYLCASSLDSSPYEQYFGPGTRLTVT.

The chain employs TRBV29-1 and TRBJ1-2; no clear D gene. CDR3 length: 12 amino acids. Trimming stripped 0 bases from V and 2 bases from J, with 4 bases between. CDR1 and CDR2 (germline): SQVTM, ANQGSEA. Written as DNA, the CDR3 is TGCAGCGTTGAAGACCAAAACTATGGCTACACCTTC. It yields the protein CSVEDQNYGYTF. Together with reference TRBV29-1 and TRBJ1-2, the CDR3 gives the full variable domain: SAVISQKPSRDICQRGTSLTIQCQVDSQVTMMFWYRQQPGQSLTLIATANQGSEATYESGFVIDKFPISRPNLTFSTLTVSNMSPEDSSIYLCSVEDQNYGYTFGSGTRLTVV.

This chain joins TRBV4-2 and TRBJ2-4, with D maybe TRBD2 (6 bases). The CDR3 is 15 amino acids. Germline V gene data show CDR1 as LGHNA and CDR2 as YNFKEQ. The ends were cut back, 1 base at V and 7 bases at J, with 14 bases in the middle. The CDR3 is CASSQGGRTGNIQYF. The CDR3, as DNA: TGTGCCAGCAGCCAAGGGGGGAGGACGGGGAACATTCAGTACTTC.

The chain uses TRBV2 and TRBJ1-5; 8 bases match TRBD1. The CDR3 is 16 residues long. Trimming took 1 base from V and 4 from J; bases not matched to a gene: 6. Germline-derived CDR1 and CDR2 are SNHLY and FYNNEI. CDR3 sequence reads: CASSEDQGAKNQPQHF. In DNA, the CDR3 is TGTGCCAGCAGTGAAGATCAGGGGGCGAAAAATCAGCCCCAGCATTTT.

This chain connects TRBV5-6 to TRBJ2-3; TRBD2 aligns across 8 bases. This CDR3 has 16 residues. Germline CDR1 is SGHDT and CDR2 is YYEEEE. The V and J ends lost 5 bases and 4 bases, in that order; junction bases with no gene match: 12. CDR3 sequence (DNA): TGTGCCAGCAGTTTGCGCAGCGGGAGTTGGGCAGATACGCAGTATTTT. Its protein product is CASSLRSGSWADTQYF.

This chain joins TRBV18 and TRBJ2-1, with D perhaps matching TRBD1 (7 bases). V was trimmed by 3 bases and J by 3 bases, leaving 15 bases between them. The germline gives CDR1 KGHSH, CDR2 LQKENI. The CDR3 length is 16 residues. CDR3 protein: CASSPRAGTVYNEQFF. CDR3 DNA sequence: TGTGCCAGCTCACCTCGGGCGGGGACAGTCTACAATGAGCAGTTCTTC.

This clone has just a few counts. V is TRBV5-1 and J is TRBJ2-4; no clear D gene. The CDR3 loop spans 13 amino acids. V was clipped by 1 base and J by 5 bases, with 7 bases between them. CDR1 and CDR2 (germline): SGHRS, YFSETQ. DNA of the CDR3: TGCGCCAGCAGCTTGAATCCAGAAAACATTCAGTACTTC. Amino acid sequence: CASSLNPENIQYF.

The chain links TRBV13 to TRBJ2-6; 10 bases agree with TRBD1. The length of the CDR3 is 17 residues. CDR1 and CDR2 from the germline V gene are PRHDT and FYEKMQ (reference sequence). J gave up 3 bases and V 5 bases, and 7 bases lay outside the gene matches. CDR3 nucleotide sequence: TGTGCCAGCAGCCCGGGACAGGGGCGGGATGGGGCCAACGTCCTGACTTTC. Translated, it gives CASSPGQGRDGANVLTF.

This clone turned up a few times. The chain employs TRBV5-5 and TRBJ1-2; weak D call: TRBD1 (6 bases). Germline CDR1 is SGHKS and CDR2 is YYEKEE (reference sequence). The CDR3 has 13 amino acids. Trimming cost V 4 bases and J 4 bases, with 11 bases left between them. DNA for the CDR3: TGTGCCAGCAGCAAGGGACACCCCTATGGCTACACCTTC. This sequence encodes CASSKGHPYGYTF.